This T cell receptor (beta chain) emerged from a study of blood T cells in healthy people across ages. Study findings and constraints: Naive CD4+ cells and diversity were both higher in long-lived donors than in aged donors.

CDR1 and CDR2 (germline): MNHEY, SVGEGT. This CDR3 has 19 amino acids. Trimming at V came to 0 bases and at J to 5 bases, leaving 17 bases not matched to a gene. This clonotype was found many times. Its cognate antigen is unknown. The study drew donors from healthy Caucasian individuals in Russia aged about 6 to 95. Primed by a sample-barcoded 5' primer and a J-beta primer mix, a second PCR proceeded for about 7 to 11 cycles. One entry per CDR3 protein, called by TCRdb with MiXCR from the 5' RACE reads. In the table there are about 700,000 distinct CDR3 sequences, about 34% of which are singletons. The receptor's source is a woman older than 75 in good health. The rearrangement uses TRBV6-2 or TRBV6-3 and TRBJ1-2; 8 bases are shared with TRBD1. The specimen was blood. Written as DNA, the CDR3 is TGTGCCAGCAGTTACTCGGGGACAGGAGCATCCCGCCAACCATATGGCTACACCTTC. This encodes CASSYSGTGASRQPYGYTF.